One sample yielded the 15 T cell receptor beta chains listed below, sequenced in a study of CD8 T cells in ankylosing spondylitis. TCRdb itself ran the 5' RACE reads through MiXCR, one entry per CDR3 protein. The sample gives roughly 230,000 distinct CDR3 sequences, 8% to 9% of which show up once; roughly 4.9% is in the top ten. Material for sequencing was blood, either unsorted or a sorted T cell fraction (not recorded which). These receptor sequences come from a female donor with ankylosing spondylitis or in good health (not recorded which).

This clonotype was seen many times. This sequence joins TRBV15 and TRBJ2-1, with a possible D match to TRBD2 (5 bases). Trimming left V 4 bases short and J 0 bases short, with 10 bases between. Germline V gene sequence: CDR1 LNHNV, CDR2 YYDKDF (reference sequence). CDR3 size: 15 residues. CDR3 protein: CATSKERSSYNEQFF. CDR3 in DNA: TGTGCCACCAGCAAGGAGCGGTCCTCCTACAATGAGCAGTTCTTC.

This chain uses TRBV3-1 with TRBJ2-5; 11 nucleotides match TRBD2. The length of the CDR3 is 15 residues. Looked up from germline, CDR1 is LGHDT and CDR2 is YNNKEL (reference sequence). J gave up 5 bases and V 1 base, and 3 bases lay outside the gene matches. The CDR3 sequence is CASSQGRLAGETQYF. DNA for the CDR3: TGTGCCAGCAGCCAAGGGAGACTAGCGGGGGAGACCCAGTACTTC.

A remark on this clonotype: The junction does not match germline at one end; this may be a read error. This sequence joins TRBV5-5 and TRBJ2-3; 8 nucleotides align to TRBD2. Germline loops: CDR1 SGHKS, CDR2 YYEKEE (reference sequence). CDR3 length equals 14 residues. The CDR3 protein is CTSSRGTSADTQYF. CDR3 in DNA: TGTACCAGCAGCCGCGGGACTAGTGCAGATACGCAGTATTTT.

This clonotype was observed at least ten times. The V and J genes are TRBV6-1 and TRBJ1-1, with a weak D call TRBD1 (6 bases). Trimming cost V 9 bases and J 3 bases, with 17 bases left between them. There are 14 residues in the CDR3. The germline V gene encodes CDR1 MNHNS and CDR2 SASEGT. The CDR3 sequence is CASRPGAGDTEAFF. The CDR3 DNA reads as TGTGCCAGTAGGCCGGGGGCCGGGGACACTGAAGCTTTCTTT.

In the case of this clonotype: The junction departs from the called germline gene at one end, perhaps through a read error. The V call is TRBV5-1, the J call TRBJ2-7; D assignment may be TRBD1 or TRBD2 (6 bases each). Germline V gene sequence: CDR1 SGHRS, CDR2 YFSETQ. There are 15 residues in the CDR3. CDR3 bases: TGCGTCAGCAGGAGGGGGACTGGGGGCTCCTACGAGCAGTACTTC. Amino acid sequence: CVSRRGTGGSYEQYF.

The chain's CDR3 is CASSLYLDSTEAFF. In DNA form, the CDR3 reads TGTGCCAGCAGCTTATATTTGGATTCCACTGAAGCTTTCTTT. The chain joins TRBV7-2 to TRBJ1-1; no firm D call. Trimming removed 2 bases from V and 4 bases from J, with 11 bases in between. This CDR3 region has 14 residues. Germline CDR1 and CDR2: SGHTA and FQGNSA.

For this clonotype: The junction departs from germline at one end; a sequencing error may be responsible. The rearrangement joins TRBV5-6 to TRBJ1-2; D uncertain. CDR1 SGHDT and CDR2 YYEEEE come from the germline V gene. The CDR3 contains 11 residues. The CDR3 sequence is CANSLASGYTF. The CDR3, as DNA: TGTGCCAACAGCTTGGCGTCCGGCTACACCTTC. Filled out from reference TRBV5-6 and TRBJ1-2, the complete variable domain reads DAGVTQSPTHLIKTRGQQVTLRCSPKSGHDTVSWYQQALGQGPQFIFQYYEEEERQRGNFPDRFSGHQFPNYSSELNVNALLLGDSALYLCANSLASGYTFGSGTRLTVV.

This clonotype has a count of ten or more. This chain joins TRBV12-3 or TRBV12-4 and TRBJ1-5; D unclear. The V end was cut by 4 bases, the J end by 6 bases, with 7 bases between. This CDR3 contains 12 residues. The DNA for the CDR3 is TGTGCCAGCAGTTCCGGATCTCAGCCCCAGCATTTT. Protein sequence: CASSSGSQPQHF.

This clonotype was detected only a few times. The chain employs TRBV6-2 or TRBV6-3 and TRBJ2-4; no firm D call. Deletions cut 6 bases from V and 7 bases from J, with 13 bases between. The V gene's germline CDR1 is MNHEY and CDR2 SVGEGT. The CDR3 loop spans 13 amino acids. The CDR3 here is CASSRDSYNIQYF. DNA of the CDR3: TGTGCCAGCAGCCGAGACTCCTATAACATTCAGTACTTC.

In this sample, this clonotype turned up many times. The chain joins TRBV20-1 to TRBJ1-5; no reliable D call. Germline assignment: CDR1 DFQATT and CDR2 SNEGSKA (reference sequence). The CDR3 loop spans 14 amino acids. Between the trimmed V and J ends, which lost 7 bases and 0 bases, there was a span of 13 bases. DNA of the CDR3: TGCAGTGTTATCCTCACAGATAGCAATCAGCCCCAGCATTTT. Its translation is CSVILTDSNQPQHF.

This clonotype appeared many times. The V call is TRBV5-1, the J call TRBJ1-2; no firm D call. Germline CDR1 is SGHRS and CDR2 is YFSETQ. The CDR3 extends over 14 amino acids. V lost 4 bases and J lost 6, with 16 bases in between. The CDR3 sequence is CASSPDPGGNGYTF. CDR3 sequence (DNA): TGCGCCAGCAGCCCGGATCCAGGAGGAAATGGCTACACCTTC.

This clonotype was recorded many times. This chain joins TRBV7-8 and TRBJ1-6; D not certain. Germline CDR1 reads SGHVS; CDR2 reads FQNEAQ. The V and J ends lost 6 bases and 4 bases respectively, with 16 bases between them. The CDR3 covers 16 residues. This chain's CDR3 is CASRREGAPYNSPLHF. As DNA, the CDR3 is TGTGCCAGCAGGAGGGAGGGTGCGCCGTATAATTCACCCCTCCACTTT. The whole variable domain, remainder taken from reference TRBV7-8 and TRBJ1-6, is GAGVSQSPRYKVAKRGQDVALRCDPISGHVSLFWYQQALGQGPEFLTYFQNEAQLDKSGLPSDRFFAERPEGSVSTLKIQRTQQEDSAVYLCASRREGAPYNSPLHFGNGTRLTVT.

This clonotype was observed many times. J is TRBJ2-2 and V is TRBV6-4, with TRBD2 as a possible D gene (6 bases). The ends were cut back, 5 bases at V and 3 bases at J, with 10 bases in the middle. Germline V CDR1 and CDR2: MRHNA, SNTAGT. The CDR3 spans 14 residues. CDR3 loop: CASSRDSDTGELFF. The CDR3 DNA reads as TGTGCCAGCAGTCGGGACTCTGACACCGGGGAGCTGTTTTTT.

The chain carries TRBV7-3 and TRBJ1-1; no definite D call. Trimming pared 1 base from V and 3 bases from J, leaving 21 bases between. The CDR3 covers 18 residues. Germline V CDR1 and CDR2: SGHTA, FQGTGA. Here the CDR3 DNA reads TGTGCCAGCAGCTTAATGCCCGGGTTCCTTCGCTTGGACACTGAAGCTTTCTTT. This encodes CASSLMPGFLRLDTEAFF.

Regarding this clonotype: A clone one base away is much larger, so this may be a read error. For the CDR3, the DNA is TGTGCCAGCAGCTCCATAACCGGGACTAGCGACAGACGGACCGGGGAGCTGTTTTTT. This encodes CASSSITGTSDRRTGELFF. The rearrangement uses TRBV7-8 and TRBJ2-2, with 10 bases that match TRBD2. After removal of 4 bases from V and 5 bases from J, the junction contained 16 bases not matched to a gene. The CDR3 covers 19 residues. Germline loops: CDR1 SGHVS, CDR2 FQNEAQ.